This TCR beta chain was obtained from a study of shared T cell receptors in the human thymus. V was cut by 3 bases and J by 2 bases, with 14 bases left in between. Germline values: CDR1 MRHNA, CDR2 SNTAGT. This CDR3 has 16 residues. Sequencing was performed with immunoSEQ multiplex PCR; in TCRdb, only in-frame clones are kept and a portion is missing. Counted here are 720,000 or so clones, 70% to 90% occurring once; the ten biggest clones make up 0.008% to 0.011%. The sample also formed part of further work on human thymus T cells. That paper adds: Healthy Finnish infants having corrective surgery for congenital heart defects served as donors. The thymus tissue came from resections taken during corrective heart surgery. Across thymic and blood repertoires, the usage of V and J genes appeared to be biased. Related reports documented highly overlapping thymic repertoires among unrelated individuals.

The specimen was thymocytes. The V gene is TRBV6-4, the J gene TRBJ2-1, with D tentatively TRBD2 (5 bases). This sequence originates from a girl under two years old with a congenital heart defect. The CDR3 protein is CASSEVGESTYNEQFF. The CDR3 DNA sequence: TGTGCCAGCAGTGAAGTCGGGGAATCGACCTACAATGAGCAGTTCTTC.